The 30 T cell receptor beta chains below were found in one sample sequenced in a study of T cells in Graves' hyperthyroidism and ophthalmopathy. Researchers amplified the TCR beta CDR3 regions from RNA transcripts. First-round RT-PCR of the TCR CDR3 relied on the HTBI primer set. From the multiplex PCR reads, TCRdb called clonotypes with MiXCR, one entry per CDR3 protein. The repertoire holds a few hundred thousand distinct CDR3 sequences, with approximately 15% as singletons. The sample comprised blood. The receptors here all came from a woman younger than 45 with Graves' hyperthyroidism.

The table lists this clonotype with many counts. The genes are TRBV11-1 and TRBJ2-7; tentative D call: TRBD2 (6 bases). Looked up from germline, CDR1 is SGHAT and CDR2 is FQDESV (reference sequence). V gave up 4 bases and J gave up 1 base, with 14 bases separating them. The CDR3 is 15 amino acids. The CDR3 spells CASSYRRGFSYEQYF. The CDR3, as DNA: TGTGCCAGCAGCTACCGTCGGGGGTTTTCCTACGAGCAGTACTTC.

This clonotype was seen ten or more times. The V and J genes are TRBV3-1 and TRBJ2-7; TRBD2 agrees at 7 bases. CDR1 LGHDT and CDR2 YNNKEL come from the germline V gene (reference sequence). The CDR3 is 15 residues long. Germline trimming cut 2 bases from V and 4 bases from J; bases unmatched to any gene: 8. The CDR3 loop reads CASSQMSGALYEQYF. DNA of the CDR3: TGTGCCAGCAGCCAAATGAGCGGGGCCCTTTACGAGCAGTACTTC.

The chain couples TRBV7-8 to TRBJ2-2, with 16 bases that match TRBD2. This CDR3 contains 19 residues. V trimming: 3 bases; J trimming: 3 bases; junction bases outside the gene matches: 7. From germline, CDR1 is SGHVS and CDR2 FQNEAQ. Written as DNA, the CDR3 is TGTGCCAGCAGCTTCGGGACTAGCGGGAGGGACTTGTACACCGGGGAGCTGTTTTTT. Protein sequence: CASSFGTSGRDLYTGELFF.

Many counts were recorded for this clonotype. V is TRBV24-1 and J is TRBJ2-2; the match to TRBD1 covers 8 bases. There are 16 residues in the CDR3. Trimming removed 4 bases from V and 0 bases from J; junction bases left unmatched: 3. CDR1 KGHDR and CDR2 SFDVKD come from the germline V gene. The CDR3 DNA follows: TGTGCCACCAGTGACGTACAGGGGGCGAACACCGGGGAGCTGTTTTTT. Amino acids: CATSDVQGANTGELFF.

This CDR3 reads CASSQGPRTYNEQFF. CDR3 in DNA: TGCGCCAGCAGCCAAGGTCCTAGAACCTACAATGAGCAGTTCTTC. The chain uses TRBV4-1 and TRBJ2-1; D call uncertain. Germline V lookup: CDR1 MGHRA, CDR2 YSYEKL. V gave up 1 base and J gave up 2 bases, with 9 bases separating them. The CDR3 totals 15 residues.

This clonotype appeared a few times. This chain uses TRBV6-1 with TRBJ2-1, with 10 nucleotides matching TRBD2. The ends lost 6 bases at V and 3 bases at J; junction bases unmatched: 5. The germline V gene encodes CDR1 MNHNS and CDR2 SASEGT. The CDR3 consists of 15 residues. The CDR3 here is CASRPGLAVYNEQFF. The CDR3 nucleotides are TGTGCCAGCAGGCCTGGACTAGCGGTCTACAATGAGCAGTTCTTC.

This clonotype was picked up a small number of times. The rearrangement uses TRBV20-1 and TRBJ2-1; weak D call: TRBD2 (5 bases). This CDR3 contains 14 residues. Trimming took 6 bases from V and 1 from J, leaving 13 bases between them. The germline V gene has CDR1 DFQATT and CDR2 SNEGSKA (reference sequence). This CDR3 reads CSAIRRVSYNEQFF. The CDR3 DNA sequence: TGCAGTGCAATACGGCGGGTGTCCTACAATGAGCAGTTCTTC.

In its sample, this clonotype was seen many times. V gene TRBV12-3 or TRBV12-4 combines with J gene TRBJ2-7; D unresolved. CDR3 size: 12 residues. V was trimmed by 9 bases and J by 12 bases, leaving 21 bases between them. CDR3 sequence: CARIMPGLRSYF. Here the CDR3 DNA reads TGTGCCAGGATTATGCCGGGCCTACGATCGTACTTC.

This clonotype has more than one count but fewer than ten. The gene calls are TRBV7-8 and TRBJ1-2; D is ambiguous. Germline values: CDR1 SGHVS, CDR2 FQNEAQ. The V end lost 4 bases, the J end lost 4 bases, and 10 bases lay between the germline ends. There are 13 residues in the CDR3. The CDR3 nucleotides are TGTGCCAGCAGCTCCGGTAGCGGCTATGGCTACACCTTC. The encoded protein is CASSSGSGYGYTF.

This clonotype was detected ten times or more. The J gene is TRBJ2-7, the V gene TRBV18; 7 bases are a match to TRBD1. The CDR3 has 13 residues. V was pared by 3 bases and J by 3 bases, with 2 bases of the junction left unmatched. Germline V lookup: CDR1 KGHSH, CDR2 LQKENI. DNA for the CDR3: TGTGCCAGCTCACCGGGACAGTTCTACGAGCAGTACTTC. Its protein product is CASSPGQFYEQYF.

This rearrangement joins TRBV6-5 to TRBJ1-1; TRBD1 agrees at 8 bases. The CDR3 extends over 14 amino acids. V was clipped by 7 bases and J by 4 bases; unmatched bases: 8. CDR1 and CDR2 from the germline V gene are MNHEY and SVGAGI. CDR3 bases: TGTGCCAGCAATTTCACAGGGGGTATCACTGAAGCTTTCTTT. Translated, it gives CASNFTGGITEAFF.

This sequence joins TRBV19 and TRBJ2-3, with D perhaps matching TRBD1 (6 bases). CDR1 is LNHDA, CDR2 SQIVND, per germline (reference sequence). Trimming pared 6 bases from V and 2 bases from J, leaving 15 bases between. The CDR3 contains 15 residues. The CDR3 region has the DNA TGTGCCAGTAGCGTAACAGGGAAGGACACAGATACGCAGTATTTT. It translates to CASSVTGKDTDTQYF.

The J gene is TRBJ1-5, the V gene TRBV5-6; 8 positions match TRBD1. Germline V CDR1 and CDR2: SGHDT, YYEEEE. V shed 3 bases and J 4 bases; nucleotides not matched to a gene: 6. CDR3 size: 15 residues. CDR3 region: CASSSLQGVNQPQHF. The CDR3 DNA follows: TGTGCCAGCAGCTCCTTACAGGGGGTGAATCAGCCCCAGCATTTT.

The genes are TRBV24-1 and TRBJ2-3; 8 nucleotides agree with TRBD1. Trimming removed 1 base from V and 3 bases from J; junction bases left unmatched: 5. The CDR3 covers 16 residues. The germline gives CDR1 KGHDR, CDR2 SFDVKD. The CDR3 protein is CATSDFSRGRTDTQYF. The CDR3 DNA follows: TGTGCCACCAGTGATTTTTCCAGGGGGCGGACAGATACGCAGTATTTT.

In its sample, this clonotype was seen a few times. The chain is built from TRBV19 and TRBJ1-1; TRBD1 might be the D (5 bases). Between the trimmed V and J ends, which lost 6 bases and 1 base, there was a span of 21 bases. Germline V gives CDR1 LNHDA, CDR2 SQIVND (reference sequence). This CDR3 is built from 17 residues. In nucleotides, the CDR3 is TGTGCCAGTAGAGAAGGGACCGCGACACTATGGAACACTGAAGCTTTCTTT. This translates into CASREGTATLWNTEAFF.

This clonotype was detected a few times. The chain carries TRBV5-1 and TRBJ1-1, with 10 bases identical to TRBD1. The germline gives CDR1 SGHRS, CDR2 YFSETQ. V shed 4 bases and J 8 bases; nucleotides not matched to a gene: 2. The CDR3 extends over 12 amino acids. Here the CDR3 DNA reads TGCGCCAGCAGCGCGGGACAGGGGGAAGCTTTCTTT. It is translated as CASSAGQGEAFF.

This clonotype was detected only a few times. The chain employs TRBV15 and TRBJ2-5, with 9 bases matching TRBD2. Losses at the gene ends were 1 base for V and 8 bases for J; bases not matched to a gene: 17. Germline V gives CDR1 LNHNV, CDR2 YYDKDF (reference sequence). The length of the CDR3 is 18 residues. The CDR3 loop reads CATSRGRDNIGAGGTQYF. CDR3 coding DNA: TGTGCCACCAGCAGAGGCCGGGACAATATAGGAGCGGGGGGTACCCAGTACTTC.

The chain joins TRBV27 to TRBJ2-7; 7 nucleotides agree with TRBD2. Germline V gene lookup returns CDR1 MNHEY and CDR2 SMNVEV (reference sequence). The CDR3 has 14 amino acids. Trimming removed 6 bases from V and 3 bases from J; junction bases left unmatched: 8. The CDR3 region has the DNA TGTGCCAGCAGCCCGCTAGCGGACCGCTACGAGCAGTACTTC. Translation gives CASSPLADRYEQYF.

V usage is TRBV19 and J usage is TRBJ2-5; 11 bases fit TRBD2. Germline V gives CDR1 LNHDA, CDR2 SQIVND (reference sequence). V was pared by 5 bases and J by 2 bases, with 4 bases of the junction left unmatched. The CDR3 totals 15 residues. The CDR3 is CASSWTSGSQETQYF. The CDR3 nucleotides read TGTGCCAGTAGTTGGACTAGCGGGTCACAAGAGACCCAGTACTTC.

This chain links TRBV28 with TRBJ1-5; D not certain. Germline V gene lookup returns CDR1 MDHEN and CDR2 SYDVKM. The CDR3 runs to 16 residues. Trimming removed 5 bases at V and 3 bases at J, with 17 bases between. CDR3 protein: CASSGGANMANQPQHF. CDR3 in DNA: TGTGCCAGCAGTGGCGGCGCAAACATGGCCAATCAGCCCCAGCATTTT. Full variable domain (rest looked up from reference TRBV28 and TRBJ1-5): DVKVTQSSRYLVKRTGEKVFLECVQDMDHENMFWYRQDPGLGLRLIYFSYDVKMKEKGDIPEGYSVSREKKERFSLILESASTNQTSMYLCASSGGANMANQPQHFGDGTRLSIL.

The rearrangement links TRBV6-5 to TRBJ2-7; possible D gene TRBD1, 5 bases. This CDR3 comprises 14 residues. V was clipped by 0 bases and J by 3 bases, with 9 bases between them. Per germline, CDR1 MNHEY and CDR2 SVGAGI. CDR3 residues: CASSYSTQGYEQYF. The DNA of the CDR3 is TGTGCCAGCAGTTACTCGACGCAGGGCTACGAGCAGTACTTC.

This clonotype was seen only a few times. The rearrangement uses TRBV7-8 and TRBJ2-5, with 7 bases aligning to TRBD2. V shed 4 bases and J 5 bases; nucleotides not matched to a gene: 7. This CDR3 is built from 14 residues. Per the germline V gene, CDR1 is SGHVS and CDR2 is FQNEAQ. The DNA of the CDR3 is TGTGCCAGCAGCTCAGCGGGGTTATCGGAGACCCAGTACTTC. The encoded protein is CASSSAGLSETQYF.

This clonotype occurred many times. The chain employs TRBV30 and TRBJ2-3, with 14 bases lining up with TRBD2. The length of the CDR3 is 16 residues. The V gene end was trimmed by 6 bases and the J gene end by 4 bases; junction bases not matched to a gene: 9. Germline V lookup: CDR1 GTSNPN, CDR2 SVGIG (reference sequence). CDR3 bases: TGTGCCTGCGGGACTAGCGGGAGCGGTAGTGCAGATACGCAGTATTTT. It encodes CACGTSGSGSADTQYF. The complete variable domain, with remaining parts taken from reference TRBV30 and TRBJ2-3, reads SQTIHQWPATLVQPVGSPLSLECTVEGTSNPNLYWYRQAAGRGLQLLFYSVGIGQISSEVPQNLSASRPQDRQFILSSKKLLLSDSGFYLCACGTSGSGSADTQYFGPGTRLTVL.

This clonotype was counted only a few times. The chain joins TRBV10-1 to TRBJ2-2, with D perhaps given as TRBD1 or TRBD2 (6 bases each). Between the trimmed V and J ends, which lost 2 bases and 5 bases, there was a span of 15 bases. The CDR3 extends over 16 amino acids. The germline gives CDR1 WNHNN, CDR2 SYGVQD (reference sequence). The CDR3, as DNA: TGCGCCAGCAGTGAGAGGAGTGGGGGGCGAACCGGGGAGCTGTTTTTT. Protein product: CASSERSGGRTGELFF.

This clonotype was recorded many times. This chain uses TRBV2 with TRBJ2-7; TRBD1 might be the D (5 bases). V was shortened by 6 bases and J by 2 bases, with 14 bases between the two germline ends. CDR1 is SNHLY and CDR2 is FYNNEI in the germline V gene. This CDR3 region has 14 residues. CDR3 sequence (DNA): TGTGCCAGCAGAAAGGGGAACCAGGCCTACGAGCAGTACTTC. It is translated as CASRKGNQAYEQYF.

This clonotype has more than one count but fewer than ten. The rearrangement uses TRBV15 and TRBJ2-3; D remains ambiguous. The germline V gene has CDR1 LNHNV and CDR2 YYDKDF (reference sequence). The CDR3 covers 11 residues. V lost 3 bases and J lost 9, with 7 bases in between. The CDR3 loop reads CATSRLLTQYF. The CDR3 DNA reads TGTGCCACCAGCAGGCTCCTCACGCAGTATTTT.

The chain uses TRBV7-8 and TRBJ2-1; 7 nucleotides match TRBD2. The CDR3 has 13 residues. Germline CDR1 is SGHVS and CDR2 is FQNEAQ. J gave up 7 bases and V 3 bases, and 3 bases lay outside the gene matches. The CDR3 region has the DNA TGTGCCAGCAGCTTTACCGGGAGGAATGAGCAGTTCTTC. Translating gives CASSFTGRNEQFF.

This clonotype was recorded many times. The CDR3 sequence: CASSRRWSSYNSPLHF. DNA for the CDR3: TGTGCCAGCAGTCGAAGATGGAGCTCCTATAATTCACCCCTCCACTTT. V and J are TRBV12-3 or TRBV12-4 and TRBJ1-6; D uncertain. V lost 5 bases, J lost 0 bases, and 11 bases lay in between. The length of the CDR3 is 16 residues.

The rearrangement uses TRBV20-1 and TRBJ2-2; D may be TRBD2 (6 bases). V dropped 6 bases and J dropped 4 bases, with 15 bases sitting between them. Germline lookup yields CDR1 DFQATT and CDR2 SNEGSKA (reference sequence). CDR3 size: 14 residues. The CDR3 nucleotides read TGCAGTGCCCAGATGGGAGGATCCACCGGGGAGCTGTTTTTT. Residues: CSAQMGGSTGELFF.

This clonotype was seen a few times. The V and J genes are TRBV28 and TRBJ2-5; D gene unclear. The V end was cut by 2 bases, the J end by 5 bases, with 12 bases between. This CDR3 is built from 14 residues. The germline gives CDR1 MDHEN, CDR2 SYDVKM. Written as DNA, the CDR3 is TGTGCCAGCAGTTTACGACTGGACCCCGAGACCCAGTACTTC. Translated: CASSLRLDPETQYF.